This T cell receptor (beta chain) emerged from a study of shared clonotypes between healthy human individuals. Looking at the study overall: Researchers assigned three CD4 naive, three CD4 memory, two CD8 naive and one CD8 memory plate to each donor.

Every contributor of samples was a Caucasian grown-up residing in Nashville, Tennessee. Replicate PCRs run on sorted subsets employed approximately 0.2 ug DNA, 30,000 to 35,000 T cell genomes. Sequenced by immunoSEQ multiplex PCR; TCRdb stores in-frame clones only, minus some. This table holds about 1.1 million clones, about 80% found once. Trimming took 7 bases from V and 5 from J, leaving 15 bases between them. Germline V gene sequence: CDR1 LNHDA, CDR2 SQIVND (reference sequence). The CDR3 spans 14 residues. This TCR came from a man younger than 35 in good health. Some clones in this sample may be carry-over from other donors' samples. The sample comprised memory CD4+ T cells from PBMCs. As to subset: CD45RA-negative fraction. The rearrangement uses TRBV19 and TRBJ2-1; possibly TRBD1 for D (6 bases). CDR3 DNA: TGTGCCAGTAAAATAGGGACAAGCAACAATGAGCAGTTCTTC. The encoded protein is CASKIGTSNNEQFF.